A selection of T cell receptor beta chains follows, all from one sample in a study of cytomegalovirus exposure and HLA in healthy donors. Using immunoSEQ multiplex PCR, the repertoire was profiled, and TCRdb retains in-frame clones only, with some absent. Of 100,000 to 150,000 clones in the sample, roughly 76% were seen once. The source material was PBMCs. Receptors were obtained from a woman aged 55-75 years in good health and CMV-seropositive. Both conserved end residues are part of each CDR3. D genes are given only for firm matches. Rows may omit the clone size; those that give it use once, few, many or a size class.

len	v_gene	abundance	d_gene	j_gene	CDR3aa	CDR3nt
15	TRBV7-9	.	TRBD2	TRBJ2-5	CASSLGAGEQETQYF	TGTGCCAGCAGCTTAGGTGCGGGGGAACAAGAGACCCAGTACTTC
15	TRBV11-3	.	TRBD2	TRBJ2-7	CASSLTSGASYEQYF	TGTGCCAGCAGCTTGACTAGCGGGGCTTCCTACGAGCAGTACTTC
13	TRBV13	.	.	TRBJ2-7	CASRQQGSGEQYF	TGTGCCAGCCGACAACAGGGTTCCGGCGAGCAGTACTTC
13	TRBV6-6	once	TRBD1	TRBJ2-7	CASRGTGTNEQYF	TGTGCCAGCAGGGGGACAGGGACGAACGAGCAGTACTTC
14	TRBV9	.	TRBD1	TRBJ1-4	CASSPGGQNEKLFF	TGTGCCAGCAGTCCAGGGGGCCAAAATGAAAAACTGTTTTTT
15	TRBV7-8	.	TRBD2	TRBJ2-7	CASSPEAGSSYEQYF	TGTGCCAGCAGCCCCGAAGCGGGGAGCTCCTACGAGCAGTACTTC
15	TRBV4-3	.	.	TRBJ1-1	CASSQDRQGGTEAFF	TGCGCCAGCAGCCAAGATAGGCAGGGAGGCACTGAAGCTTTCTTT
13	TRBV7-9	.	.	TRBJ1-1	CASSLTFADYAFF	TGTGCCAGCAGCCTTACGTTCGCGGACTACGCTTTCTTT
14	TRBV5-1	.	.	TRBJ1-5	CASSLAGSNQPQHF	TGCGCCAGCAGCTTGGCGGGGAGCAATCAGCCCCAGCATTTT
15	TRBV4-2	.	TRBD1	TRBJ1-5	CASSLTGGSDQPQHF	TGTGCCAGCAGCCTCACAGGGGGATCTGATCAGCCCCAGCATTTT
14	TRBV5-1	few	TRBD1	TRBJ2-7	CASSFGQGDYEQYF	TGCGCCAGCAGCTTCGGACAGGGTGACTACGAGCAGTACTTC
13	TRBV4-3	.	TRBD1	TRBJ1-1	CASSQETGAGAFF	TGCGCCAGCAGCCAAGAGACAGGGGCGGGAGCTTTCTTT
15	TRBV7-9	once	TRBD1	TRBJ2-7	CASSWGTGNSDEQYF	TGTGCCAGCAGCTGGGGGACAGGGAACAGCGACGAGCAGTACTTC
17	TRBV27	once	.	TRBJ2-1	CASSSHGLDKTYNEQFF	TGTGCCAGCAGTTCCCACGGCTTGGACAAGACCTACAATGAGCAGTTCTTC
17	TRBV27	.	.	TRBJ2-6	CASSTQGRTSGANVLTF	TGTGCCAGCAGTACTCAGGGGCGTACTTCTGGGGCCAACGTCCTGACTTTC
12	TRBV7-9	.	.	TRBJ2-5	CASSGQYETQYF	TGTGCCAGCTCGGGACAATATGAGACCCAGTACTTC
16	TRBV30	.	.	TRBJ1-4	CAWSNGVGRVGEKLFF	TGTGCCTGGAGTAATGGAGTAGGCAGGGTAGGCGAAAAACTGTTTTTT
13	TRBV6-1	.	.	TRBJ1-5	CASRLDSNQPQHF	TGTGCCAGCAGACTCGATAGCAATCAGCCCCAGCATTTT
12	TRBV27	few	.	TRBJ1-2	CASSSVAGGYTF	TGTGCCAGCAGTTCCGTAGCGGGTGGCTACACCTTC
13	TRBV9	.	.	TRBJ1-1	CASSAQGSTEAFF	TGTGCCAGCAGCGCACAGGGCAGCACTGAAGCTTTCTTT
12	TRBV6-1	.	.	TRBJ1-2	CASSATEYGYTF	TGTGCCAGCAGTGCCACAGAATATGGCTACACCTTC
15	TRBV6-5	.	.	TRBJ2-2	CASSSETVSTGELFF	TGTGCCAGCAGCTCAGAGACAGTGAGCACCGGGGAGCTGTTTTTT
14	TRBV27	.	.	TRBJ2-7	CASSSPPGSYEQYF	TGTGCCAGCAGTTCCCCGCCAGGGTCCTACGAGCAGTACTTC
13	TRBV19	.	TRBD1	TRBJ1-1	CASSRGQITEAFF	TGTGCCAGTAGTAGGGGACAGATCACTGAAGCTTTCTTT
18	TRBV5-6	.	TRBD1	TRBJ1-2	CASNSRTGLFATNYGYTF	TGTGCCAGCAACTCAAGGACAGGACTATTTGCTACTAACTATGGCTACACCTTC
15	TRBV4-3	.	.	TRBJ1-2	CASRQTVAEDYGYTF	TGCGCCAGCAGGCAGACAGTGGCCGAGGACTATGGCTACACCTTC
15	TRBV5-1	.	.	TRBJ2-2	CASSLDHTRTGELFF	TGCGCCAGCAGCTTGGACCACACTAGGACCGGGGAGCTGTTTTTT
13	TRBV25-1	.	.	TRBJ1-2	CASSEQGGGGYTF	TGTGCCAGCAGTGAACAGGGAGGAGGTGGCTACACCTTC
16	TRBV5-1	once	TRBD2	TRBJ2-5	CASSLLAGGLQETQYF	TGCGCCAGCAGCTTGTTAGCGGGGGGACTACAAGAGACCCAGTACTTC
13	TRBV7-2	.	TRBD2	TRBJ2-1	CASSLGLESEQFF	TGTGCCAGCAGCTTGGGACTAGAGAGTGAGCAGTTCTTC